This T cell receptor beta chain comes out of a study of PD-1 blockade in classical Hodgkin lymphoma. General study findings and limits: Complete responders possessed baseline diversity comparable to newly diagnosed patients. Healthy donors were reported to have higher baseline TCR diversity than newly diagnosed patients. At C4D1, TCR diversity had climbed significantly for CD4+ cells, though not for CD8+ cells.

The germline V gene encodes CDR1 MGHRA and CDR2 YSYEKL. The CDR3 loop spans 18 amino acids. The J segment lost 3 bases and the V segment lost 4 bases, leaving 10 bases of the junction unmatched. Time point noted: cycle 4 day 1 (C4D1), after about 6 weeks of nivolumab. Relapses following autologous stem cell transplantation were seen in all patients, with brentuximab vedotin exposure varying. Complete response, partial response or progressive disease was each patient's best response. The assay was immunoSEQ multiplex PCR, and TCRdb's table has in-frame clones only and misses some. Of around 93,000 clones in the sample, 78% were seen once. In the case of this clone: Antigen: not known.

The starting material was peripheral blood mononuclear cells (PBMCs), obtained before the fourth cycle of nivolumab. The chain recombines TRBV4-1 with TRBJ2-3, with 13 nucleotides matching TRBD2. The clonotype comes from a human donor with classical Hodgkin lymphoma. Here the CDR3 reads CASSRLTSGGKGTDTQYF. As DNA, the CDR3 is TGCGCCAGCAGCCGGCTGACTAGCGGGGGGAAAGGTACAGATACGCAGTATTTT.